The clone carrying this T cell receptor beta chain was observed at least ten times. This sample is drawn from a study of metastatic and nonmetastatic thyroid tumors. TCRdb reprocessed the PCR reads via MiXCR. The data contain 30,000 to 40,000 clones, 21% of them singletons. Ahead of thyroid surgery, no patient had received treatment of any kind. V lost 3 bases, J lost 0 bases, and 11 bases lay in between. The CDR3 loop spans 15 amino acids. The V gene's germline CDR1 is SEHNR and CDR2 FQNEAQ (reference sequence). The sample consisted of tumor tissue. The chain is built from TRBV7-9 and TRBJ1-2; D call uncertain. The source of this sequence is a male donor with papillary thyroid cancer or a benign thyroid nodule (not recorded which). Some clones in this sample may be carry-over from other donors' samples. CDR3 nucleotide sequence: TGTGCCAGCAGCTTTCAGTTGGAGACTAACTATGGCTACACCTTC. This encodes CASSFQLETNYGYTF.